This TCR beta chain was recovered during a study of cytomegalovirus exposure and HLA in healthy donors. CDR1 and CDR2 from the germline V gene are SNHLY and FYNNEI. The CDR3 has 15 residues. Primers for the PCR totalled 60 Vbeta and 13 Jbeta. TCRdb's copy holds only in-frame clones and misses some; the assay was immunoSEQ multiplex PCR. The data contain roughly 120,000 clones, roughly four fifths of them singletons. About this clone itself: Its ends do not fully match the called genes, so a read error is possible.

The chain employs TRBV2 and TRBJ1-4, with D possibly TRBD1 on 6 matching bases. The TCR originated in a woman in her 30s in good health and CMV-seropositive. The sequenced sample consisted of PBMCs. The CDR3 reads CASRTGVGANEKLFF. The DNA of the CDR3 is TGTGCCAGCAGGACGGGCGTGGGGGCTAATGAAAAATTGTTTTTT.